These 31 T cell receptor beta chains came from one sample sequenced in a study of cytomegalovirus exposure and HLA in healthy donors. This PCR relied on a set of 60 Vbeta primers and 13 Jbeta primers. Assay: immunoSEQ multiplex PCR; the TCRdb copy retains only in-frame clones and omits some. The data hold over 150,000 clones, with almost 85% observed a single time. The sample consisted of PBMCs. These receptors were taken from a boy between 2 and 10 years old in good health and CMV-seronegative.

This sequence joins TRBV4-2 and TRBJ2-1; 8 positions agree with TRBD2. V shed 0 bases, J shed 9 bases, and the junction held 22 bases outside the gene matches. CDR1 and CDR2 from the germline V gene are LGHNA and YNFKEQ. This CDR3 is 20 amino acids long. The CDR3 nucleotides read TGTGCCAGCAGCCAAGATAGGGCGGCAGGGACGAGCGGGAGTATGGTTGAGCAGTTCTTC. This translates into CASSQDRAAGTSGSMVEQFF.

The J gene is TRBJ2-4, the V gene TRBV4-1, with D possibly TRBD1 on 6 matching bases. Germline V gene data show CDR1 as MGHRA and CDR2 as YSYEKL. V lost 1 base and J lost 3, with 7 bases in between. This CDR3 spans 14 amino acids. CDR3 nucleotide sequence: TGCGCCAGCAGCCAAGTAGGGGGCAAAAACATTCAGTACTTC. It codes for CASSQVGGKNIQYF.

The rearrangement links TRBV29-1 to TRBJ2-7, with a weak D call TRBD2 (6 bases). Germline CDR1 reads SQVTM; CDR2 reads ANQGSEA. The length of the CDR3 is 14 residues. V was clipped by 4 bases and J by 0 bases, with 13 bases between them. The CDR3 spells CSVVMRGGSYEQYF. The DNA for the CDR3 is TGCAGCGTTGTTATGCGGGGAGGCTCCTACGAGCAGTACTTC.

The rearrangement joins TRBV15 to TRBJ1-5; D is undetermined. Germline assignment: CDR1 LNHNV and CDR2 YYDKDF (reference sequence). The CDR3 spans 16 residues. Trimming took 1 base from V and 4 from J, leaving 14 bases between them. The CDR3 nucleotides are TGTGCCACCAGCAGAGTTCCAAGCGGGCCAAATCAGCCCCAGCATTTT. Its protein is CATSRVPSGPNQPQHF.

The chain combines TRBV28 with TRBJ2-3, with 9 bases aligning to TRBD1. The V gene end was trimmed by 5 bases and the J gene end by 5 bases; junction bases not matched to a gene: 11. In germline, CDR1 is MDHEN, CDR2 SYDVKM. The CDR3 contains 16 residues. DNA for the CDR3: TGTGCCAGCAGTCCCACGACGACAGGGGGGGAAGATACGCAGTATTTT. This sequence encodes CASSPTTTGGEDTQYF.

J is TRBJ2-5 and V is TRBV19; the match to TRBD1 covers 7 bases. From germline, CDR1 is LNHDA and CDR2 SQIVND (reference sequence). This CDR3 has 14 residues. Germline trimming cut 4 bases from V and 5 bases from J; bases unmatched to any gene: 7. This chain's CDR3 is CASSSYRGRETQYF. Here the CDR3 DNA reads TGTGCCAGTAGTAGTTACAGGGGAAGGGAGACCCAGTACTTC.

This clone was observed a single time. DNA of the CDR3: TGTGCCAGTAGTTTGTACAGGGGAATATCTATCTATGGCTACACCTTC. Amino acids: CASSLYRGISIYGYTF. The chain employs TRBV19 and TRBJ1-2; 7 nucleotides match TRBD1. Germline loops: CDR1 LNHDA, CDR2 SQIVND (reference sequence). The CDR3 consists of 16 residues. V was pared by 5 bases and J by 4 bases, with 13 bases of the junction left unmatched.

The rearrangement uses TRBV29-1 and TRBJ2-1; 13 nucleotides align to TRBD2. V lost 5 bases, J lost 9 bases, and 7 bases stayed unmatched. The CDR3 spans 14 residues. The germline V gene has CDR1 SQVTM and CDR2 ANQGSEA. The CDR3 sequence is CSVIGLAGAGEQFF. The DNA for the CDR3 is TGCAGCGTTATTGGACTAGCGGGAGCGGGTGAGCAGTTCTTC.

Details on this clone: One end of the junction fails to match germline, which may point to a read error. The V call is TRBV7-2, the J call TRBJ1-1; perhaps TRBD1 as D (6 bases). This CDR3 is 11 amino acids long. The germline V gene has CDR1 SGHTA and CDR2 FQGNSA. Here the CDR3 reads CASSLGQPGSF. The CDR3 region has the DNA TGTGCCAGCAGCTTGGGACAACCAGGATCGTTT.

With regard to this clone: Other DNA variants within this sample encode the same CDR3. The chain is built from TRBV27 and TRBJ1-1; possibly TRBD1 for D (5 bases). Germline V gene lookup returns CDR1 MNHEY and CDR2 SMNVEV (reference sequence). V lost 5 bases and J lost 1, with 11 bases in between. The CDR3 runs to 14 residues. The CDR3 reads CASSPRGTNTEAFF. In DNA, the CDR3 is TGTGCCAGCAGTCCGCGGGGGACGAACACTGAAGCTTTCTTT.

CDR3 sequence (DNA): TGTGCCAGCAGCTTGGGGCGGGGTCAGCCCCAGCATTTT. Its translation: CASSLGRGQPQHF. V usage is TRBV5-6 and J usage is TRBJ1-5; D gene unclear. The CDR3 extends over 13 amino acids. V lost 0 bases to trimming and J lost 6 bases, with 7 bases between them. Germline V gene lookup returns CDR1 SGHDT and CDR2 YYEEEE.

This rearrangement joins TRBV6-1 to TRBJ1-1, with a tentative D call TRBD1 (5 bases). The CDR3 covers 13 residues. The ends were cut back, 10 bases at V and 2 bases at J, with 14 bases in the middle. Looked up from germline, CDR1 is MNHNS and CDR2 is SASEGT. Written as DNA, the CDR3 is TGTGCCACCACCCCGACAGTTAACACTGAAGCTTTCTTT. The encoded protein is CATTPTVNTEAFF.

The gene calls are TRBV2 and TRBJ2-3, with D maybe TRBD2 (6 bases). Trimming shortened V by 2 bases and J by 4 bases, and 19 bases separated the two germline ends. Germline assignment: CDR1 SNHLY and CDR2 FYNNEI. CDR3 length: 17 residues. CDR3 DNA: TGTGCCAGCAGTGAATTGCGGGACTCATCCAGTGCAGATACGCAGTATTTT. Protein: CASSELRDSSSADTQYF.

The rearrangement joins TRBV19 to TRBJ1-1, with 8 bases fitting TRBD1. The V and J ends lost 3 bases and 7 bases, in that order; junction bases with no gene match: 10. The CDR3 is made up of 15 amino acids. The germline CDR1 and CDR2 sequences are LNHDA and SQIVND (reference sequence). CDR3 in DNA: TGTGCCAGTAGTATGCAACCGGGACAGGCACATGAAGCTTTCTTT. Translation: CASSMQPGQAHEAFF. Drawing the rest from reference TRBV19 and TRBJ1-1, the complete variable domain is DGGITQSPKYLFRKEGQNVTLSCEQNLNHDAMYWYRQDPGQGLRLIYYSQIVNDFQKGDIAEGYSVSREKKESFPLTVTSAQKNPTAFYLCASSMQPGQAHEAFFGQGTRLTVV.

The chain recombines TRBV5-1 with TRBJ2-3, with 14 positions matching TRBD2. CDR3 length equals 18 residues. Germline loops: CDR1 SGHRS, CDR2 YFSETQ. The V and J ends lost 1 base and 0 bases, in that order; junction bases with no gene match: 4. In DNA, the CDR3 is TGCGCCAGCAGCTTGAAGGGACTAGCGGGGGCTAGCACAGATACGCAGTATTTT. Translation gives CASSLKGLAGASTDTQYF.

Written as DNA, the CDR3 is TGTGCCAGCAGCTTAGTTGGACAGGGGACATACGAGCAGTACTTC. This gives the protein CASSLVGQGTYEQYF. This chain joins TRBV7-2 and TRBJ2-7; 9 positions agree with TRBD1. The CDR3 covers 15 residues. Germline V gives CDR1 SGHTA, CDR2 FQGNSA. Unmatched junction bases numbered 5, after V lost 1 base and J lost 4 bases.

About this clone: Other DNA sequences within the sample encode an identical CDR3. This chain connects TRBV30 to TRBJ2-1; 7 positions match TRBD2. V lost 1 base and J lost 10; bases outside the gene matches: 7. The CDR3 extends over 13 amino acids. From germline, CDR1 is GTSNPN and CDR2 SVGIG (reference sequence). CDR3 coding DNA: TGTGCCTGGAGTGGGACTAGACTCGGAGAGCAGTTCTTC. The encoded protein is CAWSGTRLGEQFF.

The chain links TRBV9 to TRBJ2-7, with no clear D. Deletions cut 3 bases from V and 3 bases from J, with 13 bases between. Germline CDR1 is SGDLS and CDR2 is YYNGEE. CDR3 length: 14 amino acids. The CDR3 DNA sequence: TGTGCCAGCAGCGGGGCTCTACCTGACTACGAGCAGTACTTC. Residues: CASSGALPDYEQYF.

The V gene is TRBV25-1, the J gene TRBJ1-1; TRBD1 aligns across 9 bases. CDR1 is MGHDK and CDR2 is SYGVNS in the germline V gene. The trim removed 1 base at V and 0 bases at J, leaving 3 bases unmatched. The CDR3 length is 16 residues. The CDR3 coding sequence is TGTGCCAGCAGTGAATTGGACAGGGGTATGAACACTGAAGCTTTCTTT. Encoded protein: CASSELDRGMNTEAFF. Full variable domain (outside the CDR3, taken from reference TRBV25-1 and TRBJ1-1): EADIYQTPRYLVIGTGKKITLECSQTMGHDKMYWYQQDPGMELHLIHYSYGVNSTEKGDLSSESTVSRIRTEHFPLTLESARPSHTSQYLCASSELDRGMNTEAFFGQGTRLTVV.

The sample holds a few counts of this clone. V and J are TRBV28 and TRBJ1-2; unclear D gene. The length of the CDR3 is 13 residues. With 7 bases removed from V and 4 bases from J, the gap between germline ends came to 13 bases. The germline gives CDR1 MDHEN, CDR2 SYDVKM. The CDR3 sequence: CASTNRYSYGYTF. CDR3 nucleotides: TGTGCCAGCACGAACAGATACAGCTATGGCTACACCTTC.

The J gene is TRBJ2-3, the V gene TRBV4-1; tentatively, D is TRBD2 (6 bases). The CDR3 extends over 16 amino acids. In germline, CDR1 is MGHRA, CDR2 YSYEKL. Between the trimmed V and J ends, which lost 0 bases and 2 bases, there was a span of 12 bases. DNA for the CDR3: TGCGCCAGCAGCCAAGATTTTGGGGGGACCACAGATACGCAGTATTTT. This codes for CASSQDFGGTTDTQYF.

The chain employs TRBV19 and TRBJ1-2, with a weak D call TRBD1 (6 bases). The CDR3 has 12 amino acids. The V end was cut by 5 bases, the J end by 8 bases, with 12 bases between. CDR1 LNHDA and CDR2 SQIVND come from the germline V gene (reference sequence). CDR3 DNA: TGTGCCAGTAGTGCGGGGGCGGAAGGCTACACCTTC. Its protein is CASSAGAEGYTF.

The CDR3, as DNA: TGCGCCAGCAGCCAAGGGGACAGGGGCGGCCAGTACTTC. This gives the protein CASSQGDRGGQYF. This chain joins TRBV4-1 and TRBJ2-7, with 10 bases lining up with TRBD1. J lost 10 bases, V lost 1 base, and 4 bases had no gene match. Germline V CDR1 and CDR2: MGHRA, YSYEKL. This CDR3 region has 13 residues.

The genes are TRBV30 and TRBJ2-2; 7 nucleotides agree with TRBD1. The J call may not be correct, given that the DNA end is closer to TRBJ1-3. CDR1 is GTSNPN and CDR2 is SVGIG in the germline V gene (reference sequence). This CDR3 is built from 16 residues. CDR3 protein: CAYTLPPTGPRNTIYF. CDR3 in DNA: TGTGCCTACACACTTCCTCCGACAGGGCCTCGAAACACCATATATTTT.

J is TRBJ2-7 and V is TRBV2, with D perhaps TRBD2 (5 bases). CDR1 and CDR2 (germline): SNHLY, FYNNEI. The CDR3 runs to 15 residues. Trimming removed 7 bases at V and 2 bases at J, with 18 bases between. CDR3 protein: CASNFGGPTTYEQYF. Written as DNA, the CDR3 is TGTGCCAGCAATTTCGGAGGTCCTACAACCTACGAGCAGTACTTC.

The CDR3 sequence is CASSQAISGERNQPQHF. CDR3 sequence (DNA): TGCGCCAGCAGCCAAGCAATAAGCGGGGAACGCAATCAGCCCCAGCATTTT. The rearrangement joins TRBV4-1 to TRBJ1-5; D ambiguous. Between the trimmed V and J ends, which lost 1 base and 2 bases, there was a span of 15 bases. The CDR3 is 17 amino acids. CDR1 MGHRA and CDR2 YSYEKL come from the germline V gene.

This sequence joins TRBV19 and TRBJ2-2, with 7 bases fitting TRBD1. Germline lookup yields CDR1 LNHDA and CDR2 SQIVND (reference sequence). V lost 3 bases and J lost 2; bases outside the gene matches: 9. The CDR3 runs to 17 residues. The CDR3 DNA reads TGTGCCAGTAGTATGGCCGGGACAGCTCCCAACACCGGGGAGCTGTTTTTT. Translation: CASSMAGTAPNTGELFF.

Turning to this clone: This likely comes from a read error, as the CDR3 has no conserved phenylalanine or tryptophan at its end. The J gene is TRBJ1-1, the V gene TRBV27; D is perhaps TRBD1 (5 bases). Between the trimmed V and J ends, which lost 3 bases and 8 bases, there was a span of 13 bases. CDR3 length: 13 residues. CDR1 MNHEY and CDR2 SMNVEV come from the germline V gene (reference sequence). For the CDR3, the DNA is TGTGCCAGCAGTTTGGGTCAGGGTGCGGAAGCTTTCGTT. Its translation is CASSLGQGAEAFV.

This clone was observed once. This chain joins TRBV27 and TRBJ2-5; tentative D call: TRBD2 (5 bases). The J call may not be correct, given that the DNA end is closer to TRBJ2-7. The CDR3 has 15 amino acids. CDR1 is MNHEY and CDR2 is SMNVEV in the germline V gene (reference sequence). CDR3 in amino acids: CASSLGHGGPYEQYF. As DNA, the CDR3 is TGTGCCAGCAGTTTGGGCCACGGAGGACCCTACGAGCAGTACTTC.

This chain uses TRBV27 with TRBJ1-1, with unresolved D. CDR1 MNHEY and CDR2 SMNVEV come from the germline V gene (reference sequence). This CDR3 has 12 amino acids. With 4 bases removed from V and 1 base from J, the gap between germline ends came to 4 bases. CDR3 amino acids: CASSYKNTEAFF. The DNA of the CDR3 is TGTGCCAGCAGTTACAAGAACACTGAAGCTTTCTTT.

CDR3 in DNA: TGTGCCAGCAGCGTAGTTAGCGGGAGGGCCGTTCCCACAGATACGCAGTATTTT. This encodes CASSVVSGRAVPTDTQYF. This chain connects TRBV9 to TRBJ2-3; 11 bases agree with TRBD2. Germline V lookup: CDR1 SGDLS, CDR2 YYNGEE. V dropped 0 bases and J dropped 2; count of bases not matched to a gene: 8. The CDR3 has 18 amino acids. Full variable domain (remainder filled in from reference TRBV9 and TRBJ2-3): DSGVTQTPKHLITATGQRVTLRCSPRSGDLSVYWYQQSLDQGLQFLIQYYNGEERAKGNILERFSAQQFPDLHSELNLSSLELGDSALYFCASSVVSGRAVPTDTQYFGPGTRLTVL.